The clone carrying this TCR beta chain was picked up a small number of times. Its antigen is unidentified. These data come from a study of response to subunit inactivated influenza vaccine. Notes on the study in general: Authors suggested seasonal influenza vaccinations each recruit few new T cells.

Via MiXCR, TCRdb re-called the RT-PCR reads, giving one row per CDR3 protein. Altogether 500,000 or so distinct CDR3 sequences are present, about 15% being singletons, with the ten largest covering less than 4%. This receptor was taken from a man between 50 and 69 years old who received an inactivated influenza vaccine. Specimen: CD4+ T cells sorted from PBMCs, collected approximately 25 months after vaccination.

DNA for the CDR3: TGTGCCAGCAGCCCAAAGAGGTATTCCGAGCAGTACTTC. Its translation is CASSPKRYSEQYF. V usage is TRBV14 and J usage is TRBJ2-7; D is uncertain. V was cut by 4 bases and J by 6 bases, with 13 bases left in between. The CDR3 length is 13 residues. Germline assignment: CDR1 SGHDN and CDR2 FVKESK. The variable domain in full, completed from reference TRBV14 and TRBJ2-7, reads EAGVTQFPSHSVIEKGQTVTLRCDPISGHDNLYWYRRVMGKEIKFLLHFVKESKQDESGMPNNRFLAERTGGTYSTLKVQPAELEDSGVYFCASSPKRYSEQYFGPGTRLTVT.